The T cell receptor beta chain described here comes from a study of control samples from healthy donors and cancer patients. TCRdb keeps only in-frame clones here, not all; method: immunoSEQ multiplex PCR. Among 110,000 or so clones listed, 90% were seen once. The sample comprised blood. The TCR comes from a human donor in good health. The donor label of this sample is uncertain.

DNA for the CDR3: TGTGCCAGCAGTCCGCTGGTCACAGATACGCAGTATTTT. Its translation is CASSPLVTDTQYF. The J gene is TRBJ2-3, the V gene TRBV6-2 or TRBV6-3; the D is unclear. Trimming left V 5 bases short and J 2 bases short, with 8 bases between. CDR3 length: 13 residues. Germline V gives CDR1 MNHEY, CDR2 SVGEGT.